The 25 T cell receptor beta chains in this list originate from one sample, sequenced in a study of cytomegalovirus exposure and HLA in healthy donors. Amplification used 60 Vbeta primers and 13 Jbeta primers. The assay was immunoSEQ multiplex PCR, and TCRdb's table has in-frame clones only and misses some. Found here are over 150,000 clones, about 72% of them singletons; the top ten hold 3.5% to 4.5%. The source material was PBMCs. These receptors originate from a man younger than 45 in good health and CMV-seropositive.

This rearrangement joins TRBV21-1 to TRBJ2-5; the table gives TRBD1 as D, unverified against the DNA. TRBV21-1 is annotated as a pseudogene. The CDR3 totals 13 residues. The CDR3, as DNA: TGTGCCAGCAGCAACAGGGGTCAAGAGACCCAGTACTTC. Residues: CASSNRGQETQYF.

V is TRBV6-1 and J is TRBJ2-4; TRBD2 aligns across 7 bases. CDR1 is MNHNS, CDR2 SASEGT, per germline. V gave up 4 bases and J gave up 0 bases; unmatched junction bases: 3. The CDR3 covers 15 residues. The CDR3 is CASSAGGIAKNIQYF. The CDR3 coding sequence is TGTGCCAGCAGTGCGGGAGGTATAGCCAAAAACATTCAGTACTTC.

V and J are TRBV2 and TRBJ1-6; a possible D gene is TRBD1 (6 bases). The CDR3 covers 16 residues. Between the trimmed V and J ends, which lost 4 bases and 7 bases, there was a span of 17 bases. The germline V gene encodes CDR1 SNHLY and CDR2 FYNNEI. This CDR3 is CASSGQASMSNSPLHF. The CDR3 nucleotides are TGTGCCAGCAGTGGACAGGCCAGTATGTCGAATTCACCCCTCCACTTT.

This chain joins TRBV29-1 and TRBJ2-2; 11 nucleotides line up with TRBD1. V was pared by 7 bases and J by 6 bases, with 4 bases of the junction left unmatched. CDR1 SQVTM and CDR2 ANQGSEA come from the germline V gene. The CDR3 length is 13 residues. The CDR3 sequence: CSGGQGASGELFF. The CDR3 bases are TGCAGCGGTGGACAGGGGGCGTCCGGGGAGCTGTTTTTT.

This chain links TRBV29-1 with TRBJ2-1; 9 positions match TRBD2. The CDR3 is 13 residues long. Germline V gene sequence: CDR1 SQVTM, CDR2 ANQGSEA. Trimming at V came to 7 bases and at J to 7 bases, leaving 8 bases not matched to a gene. DNA of the CDR3: TGCAGCGCCCTCGGCGGGGGGGCGAATGAGCAGTTCTTC. Translation gives CSALGGGANEQFF.

The gene calls are TRBV6-1 and TRBJ1-2; D gene unclear. V was cut by 11 bases and J by 0 bases, with 13 bases left in between. Germline-derived CDR1 and CDR2 are MNHNS and SASEGT. The CDR3 runs 13 residues. CDR3 DNA sequence: TGTGCCGTCGGGAGGGCTGCTAACTATGGCTACACCTTC. Translation: CAVGRAANYGYTF.

The V gene is TRBV7-9, the J gene TRBJ1-4; D perhaps matches TRBD1 (6 bases). Germline V gene lookup returns CDR1 SEHNR and CDR2 FQNEAQ (reference sequence). CDR3 length: 15 amino acids. V was clipped by 0 bases and J by 6 bases, with 11 bases between them. CDR3 nucleotides: TGTGCCAGCAGCTTAGCTGCAGGGGCTGATGAAAAACTGTTTTTT. Amino acid sequence: CASSLAAGADEKLFF.

The chain uses TRBV7-2 and TRBJ2-7; TRBD2 is a possible D gene (5 bases). V was cut by 2 bases and J by 9 bases, with 11 bases left in between. The germline V gene has CDR1 SGHTA and CDR2 FQGNSA. The CDR3 contains 12 residues. The CDR3 region is CASSLFGKWQYF. The CDR3 nucleotides are TGTGCCAGCAGCTTATTCGGGAAGTGGCAGTACTTC.

This clone was seen more than once but under ten times. The chain combines TRBV15 with TRBJ2-7; D uncertain. The CDR3 loop spans 14 amino acids. Trimming stripped 4 bases from V and 0 bases from J, with 10 bases between. Germline CDR1 reads LNHNV; CDR2 reads YYDKDF (reference sequence). The CDR3 reads CATSKVSGSYEQYF. The CDR3 nucleotides read TGTGCCACCAGCAAAGTATCGGGCTCCTACGAGCAGTACTTC.

The chain employs TRBV7-2 and TRBJ2-7; 11 nucleotides line up with TRBD2. CDR1 and CDR2 (germline): SGHTA, FQGNSA. J gave up 6 bases and V 1 base, and 5 bases lay outside the gene matches. The CDR3 length is 15 residues. The CDR3 protein is CASSLDPSGGSEQYF. As DNA, the CDR3 is TGTGCCAGCAGCTTAGATCCTAGCGGGGGGTCCGAGCAGTACTTC.

This CDR3 reads CATSSRLSMNTEAFF. DNA for the CDR3: TGTGCCACCAGCAGCAGACTATCGATGAACACTGAAGCTTTCTTT. V is TRBV15 and J is TRBJ1-1; no reliable D call. The length of the CDR3 is 15 residues. Trimming stripped 3 bases from V and 0 bases from J, with 11 bases between. From germline, CDR1 is LNHNV and CDR2 YYDKDF (reference sequence).

This chain connects TRBV19 to TRBJ1-6; weak D call: TRBD1 (6 bases). Germline assignment: CDR1 LNHDA and CDR2 SQIVND (reference sequence). The CDR3 runs 15 residues. V lost 5 bases to trimming and J lost 9 bases, with 17 bases between them. CDR3 coding DNA: TGTGCCAGTAGTCTAGGACAGCCCGAGGTTTCACCCCTCCACTTT. Translating it yields CASSLGQPEVSPLHF. The full variable domain, completed using reference TRBV19 and TRBJ1-6, is DGGITQSPKYLFRKEGQNVTLSCEQNLNHDAMYWYRQDPGQGLRLIYYSQIVNDFQKGDIAEGYSVSREKKESFPLTVTSAQKNPTAFYLCASSLGQPEVSPLHFGNGTRLTVT.

This clone has just a few counts. The V call is TRBV6-1, the J call TRBJ1-5; the match to TRBD1 covers 7 bases. The V gene's germline CDR1 is MNHNS and CDR2 SASEGT. The CDR3 has 13 amino acids. With V trimmed by 3 bases and J by 7 bases, 3 bases remained unmatched. The CDR3 is CASSDRTGQPQHF. In DNA, the CDR3 is TGTGCCAGCAGTGATCGGACAGGACAGCCCCAGCATTTT.

As to this clone: In the same sample, other DNA sequences code for this CDR3. V gene TRBV4-1 combines with J gene TRBJ2-5, with TRBD2 as a possible D gene (6 bases). The germline CDR1 and CDR2 sequences are MGHRA and YSYEKL. This CDR3 has 14 residues. Between the trimmed V and J ends, which lost 1 base and 4 bases, there was a span of 10 bases. The CDR3 spells CASSQVAGLETQYF. The CDR3 region has the DNA TGCGCCAGCAGCCAAGTTGCGGGGCTAGAGACCCAGTACTTC.

Here the CDR3 reads CASSVASRATGELFF. The CDR3 region has the DNA TGTGCCAGCAGCGTAGCCTCCAGGGCCACCGGGGAGCTGTTTTTT. The chain joins TRBV9 to TRBJ2-2; possibly TRBD1 for D (5 bases). The length of the CDR3 is 15 residues. V was pared by 0 bases and J by 4 bases, with 10 bases between. The germline V gene encodes CDR1 SGDLS and CDR2 YYNGEE.

This chain connects TRBV5-1 to TRBJ2-5; 7 positions agree with TRBD1. This CDR3 has 14 residues. CDR1 and CDR2 from the germline V gene are SGHRS and YFSETQ. Unmatched junction bases numbered 4, after V lost 4 bases and J lost 1 base. The DNA of the CDR3 is TGCGCCAGCAGCCCGGGACAGCTCCAAGAGACCCAGTACTTC. Amino acids: CASSPGQLQETQYF.

The chain is built from TRBV19 and TRBJ1-1; D is uncertain. V lost 4 bases and J 0 bases, leaving 9 bases between the germline ends. Germline values: CDR1 LNHDA, CDR2 SQIVND (reference sequence). The CDR3 is 14 amino acids. CDR3 loop: CASSTTNLNTEAFF. As DNA, the CDR3 is TGTGCCAGTAGTACGACAAATTTGAACACTGAAGCTTTCTTT.

The rearrangement uses TRBV7-3 and TRBJ2-5; the match to TRBD1 covers 7 bases. This CDR3 has 17 residues. The germline V gene has CDR1 SGHTA and CDR2 FQGTGA. The junction had 12 bases not matched to a gene; V was cut back by 3 bases and J by 2 bases. In DNA, the CDR3 is TGTGCCAGCAGCTTGGCCCCGCCAGGGGGTTTACAAGAGACCCAGTACTTC. The encoded protein is CASSLAPPGGLQETQYF. The full variable domain, its missing parts supplied by reference TRBV7-3 and TRBJ2-5, is GAGVSQTPSNKVTEKGKYVELRCDPISGHTALYWYRQSLGQGPEFLIYFQGTGAADDSGLPNDRFFAVRPEGSVSTLKIQRTERGDSAVYLCASSLAPPGGLQETQYFGPGTRLLVL.

The chain employs TRBV18 and TRBJ1-5; no reliable D call. Trimming shortened V by 3 bases and J by 8 bases, and 11 bases separated the two germline ends. Germline assignment: CDR1 KGHSH and CDR2 LQKENI. The CDR3 runs to 13 residues. CDR3 in amino acids: CASSPKPEEPQHF. In DNA, the CDR3 is TGTGCCAGCTCACCGAAACCGGAGGAGCCCCAGCATTTT.

The chain has TRBV6-1 and TRBJ2-7, with TRBD2 as a possible D gene (6 bases). The CDR3 has 14 amino acids. V gave up 8 bases and J gave up 0 bases, with 14 bases separating them. The germline CDR1 and CDR2 sequences are MNHNS and SASEGT. The CDR3 coding sequence is TGTGCCAGCTTTCACCCGGGGGACTCCTACGAGCAGTACTTC. It translates to CASFHPGDSYEQYF.

This clone occurred a few times. The chain uses TRBV6-6 and TRBJ1-5; a weak D match, TRBD1 (5 bases). V lost 6 bases and J lost 1, with 16 bases in between. The CDR3 runs 16 residues. Germline-derived CDR1 and CDR2 are MNHNY and SVGAGI (reference sequence). CDR3 protein: CASSDGAGLSNQPQHF. The CDR3 nucleotides read TGTGCCAGCAGCGATGGGGCAGGGCTAAGCAATCAGCCCCAGCATTTT.

The chain links TRBV5-4 to TRBJ1-4; 7 positions match TRBD1. Germline-derived CDR1 and CDR2 are SGHNT and YYREEE (reference sequence). The length of the CDR3 is 15 residues. V trimming: 3 bases; J trimming: 7 bases; junction bases outside the gene matches: 9. DNA of the CDR3: TGTGCCAGCAGCTCGTCGGGGGCAGGGGGTGAAAAACTGTTTTTT. This codes for CASSSSGAGGEKLFF.

The genes are TRBV13 and TRBJ1-5; 7 bases match TRBD1. Germline V CDR1 and CDR2: PRHDT, FYEKMQ (reference sequence). V lost 8 bases to trimming and J lost 6 bases; unmatched junction nucleotides: 7. The CDR3 length is 13 residues. CDR3 loop: CASPSRGLQPQHF. Here the CDR3 DNA reads TGTGCCAGCCCCTCAAGGGGGCTTCAGCCCCAGCATTTT.

The rearrangement links TRBV6-1 to TRBJ1-2, with 9 bases that match TRBD1. V gave up 5 bases and J gave up 8 bases; unmatched junction bases: 9. Germline V gene sequence: CDR1 MNHNS, CDR2 SASEGT. This CDR3 is 14 amino acids long. This CDR3 reads CASSPWDREGGYTF. The CDR3 DNA follows: TGTGCCAGCAGTCCTTGGGACAGGGAGGGGGGCTACACCTTC.

This rearrangement joins TRBV9 to TRBJ2-7; the D is unclear. Trimming pared 0 bases from V and 0 bases from J, leaving 7 bases between. There are 14 residues in the CDR3. Germline lookup yields CDR1 SGDLS and CDR2 YYNGEE. The CDR3 region is CASSVGRLSYEQYF. The CDR3, as DNA: TGTGCCAGCAGCGTAGGCAGGCTCTCCTACGAGCAGTACTTC.